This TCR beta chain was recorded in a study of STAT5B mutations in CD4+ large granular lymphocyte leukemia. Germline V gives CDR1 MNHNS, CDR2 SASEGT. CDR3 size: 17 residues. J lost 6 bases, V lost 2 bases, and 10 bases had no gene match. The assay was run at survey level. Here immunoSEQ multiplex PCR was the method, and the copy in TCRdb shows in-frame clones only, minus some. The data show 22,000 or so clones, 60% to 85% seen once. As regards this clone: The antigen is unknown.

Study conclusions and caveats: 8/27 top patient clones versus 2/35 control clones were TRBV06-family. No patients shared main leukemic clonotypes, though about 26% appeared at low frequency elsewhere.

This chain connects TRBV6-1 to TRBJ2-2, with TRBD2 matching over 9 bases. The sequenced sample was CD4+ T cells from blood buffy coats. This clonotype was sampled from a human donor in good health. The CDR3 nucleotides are TGTGCCAGCAGTGAAACTCACTGGGGACTAGCTCCCGGGGAGCTGTTTTTT. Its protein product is CASSETHWGLAPGELFF.